These T cell receptor beta chains were read from a single sample in a study of blood T cells in healthy people across ages. TCRdb analysed the 5' RACE reads with MiXCR anew, one entry per CDR3 protein. Of about 670,000 distinct CDR3 sequences in the sample, roughly 43% were seen once. Source material: blood. The receptors here all came from a man older than 75 in good health. Each CDR3 is given without its conserved first and last residue. Each record gives: V gene, CDR3 protein.

>TRBV12-3/TRBV12-4
ASSQWDRVKFYEQY
>TRBV6-5
ASSYSPQTQY
>TRBV25-1
ASSEAGAGTEAF
>TRBV20-1
SAALDAGGRSGNTIY
>TRBV20-1
SARERVTNEKLF
>TRBV6-5
ASRSPGGPQNTEAF
>TRBV30
AWSLDGRDYGYT
>TRBV5-1
ASSPQGGTGTGELF
>TRBV5-1
ASSPIATNEKLF
>TRBV29-1
SVESGFADTQY
>TRBV7-2
ASSLQPLGSLHGYT
>TRBV30
AWEVAEGTDTQY
>TRBV4-3
ASSQAGPGYGYT
>TRBV6-6
ASRDETVRETQY
>TRBV29-1
SVGQGQETQY
>TRBV7-2
ASSLQKTYEQY
>TRBV10-2
ASSGSLAGGLLTDTQY
>TRBV20-1
SARETLGTQY
>TRBV3-1
ASRQDQGLRPYNEQF
>TRBV4-1
ASSQDGGGVSNQPQH
>TRBV4-2
ASSPIGVSYEQY
>TRBV4-3
ASSPLGLSNEQF
>TRBV2
ASQTSLVPYEQY
>TRBV5-1
ASSLVAGQEETQY
>TRBV27
ASRRQGALNEQY
>TRBV10-2
ASSDPGTSGVDTQY
>TRBV23-1
ASSQSRQGSYEQY
>TRBV4-2
ASSHVSSSYEQY
>TRBV20-1
SARRGVGNTIY
>TRBV7-9
ASSLVGDRGPQETQY
>TRBV5-1
ASSSGVREQY
>TRBV7-2
ASSSGRRNQPQH
>TRBV20-1
SARDRIRGASGTNVLT
>TRBV14
ASSQDPVYEKLF
>TRBV7-2
VSSLAPSGRPDTQY
>TRBV2
ASSEGKGRTGANVLT
>TRBV20-1
SARRLAETNEQF